This TCR beta chain was documented in a study of blood T cells in healthy people across ages. Germline CDR1 is SQVTM and CDR2 is ANQGSEA. CDR3 size: 14 residues. The authors ran a second PCR of about 6 to 11 cycles using a sample-barcoded 5' primer and a J-beta primer mix. TCRdb reprocessed the 5' RACE reads via MiXCR and lists one record per CDR3 protein. This table has around 1,000,000 distinct CDR3 sequences, approximately 25% appearing once. This clonotype appeared a few times. A further study also used this sample, focusing on T cells of mothers and their children. Per that study: Per child, around 2.7 million TCR beta CDR3 reads were obtained, against over 9.5 million per mother. Related and unrelated pairs show TCR recombination output that thymic selection shapes similarly.

This clonotype originated in a girl aged 2 to 10 in good health. The chain is built from TRBV29-1 and TRBJ2-7; TRBD2 agrees at 7 bases. The better agreement between TRBJ2-5 and the DNA end casts doubt on the J call. Sequenced: blood. The CDR3 nucleotides are TGCAGCGTTGTGAAATCTAGCGGCCAAGAGACCCAGTACTTC. It codes for CSVVKSSGQETQYF.